The present T cell receptor (beta chain) was sequenced within a study of glioma-infiltrating T cells after dendritic cell vaccination. CDR1 and CDR2 from the germline V gene are MNHEY and SMNVEV (reference sequence). The V end lost 3 bases, the J end lost 7 bases, and 14 bases lay between the germline ends. The CDR3 spans 14 residues. Using immunoSEQ multiplex PCR, the repertoire was profiled, and TCRdb retains in-frame clones only, with some absent. The sample contains roughly 52,000 clones, 85% of which appear only once. The TCR comes from a human donor with glioblastoma. The source material was blood, sampled before dendritic cell vaccination. The rearrangement uses TRBV27 and TRBJ2-3; D is possibly TRBD2 (5 bases). The CDR3 DNA follows: TGTGCCAGCAGTTTGACGGGAAGAATGAATACGCAGTATTTT. Its translation: CASSLTGRMNTQYF.